This TCR beta chain came from a study of T-cell memory formation after mild COVID-19. V lost 4 bases to trimming and J lost 7 bases; unmatched junction nucleotides: 12. CDR1 is SGHVS and CDR2 is FNYEAQ in the germline V gene. CDR3 length equals 15 residues. MiXCR, applied by TCRdb to the 5' RACE reads, yields one record per CDR3 protein. This sample yields under 650,000 distinct CDR3 sequences, of which over 15% are seen a single time; around 12% belongs to the top ten. V usage is TRBV7-6 and J usage is TRBJ1-1, with 7 bases aligning to TRBD1. Sequencing was performed on PBMCs or a T cell subset sorted from them (not recorded which). The clonotype originates from an adult woman who had mild COVID-19 (a few samples of this study predate the infection). Cell type and time point are not known. Here the CDR3 DNA reads TGTGCCAGCAGCTCAAGGGACAGAGGGCTGGGTGAAGCTTTCTTT. Residues: CASSSRDRGLGEAFF.